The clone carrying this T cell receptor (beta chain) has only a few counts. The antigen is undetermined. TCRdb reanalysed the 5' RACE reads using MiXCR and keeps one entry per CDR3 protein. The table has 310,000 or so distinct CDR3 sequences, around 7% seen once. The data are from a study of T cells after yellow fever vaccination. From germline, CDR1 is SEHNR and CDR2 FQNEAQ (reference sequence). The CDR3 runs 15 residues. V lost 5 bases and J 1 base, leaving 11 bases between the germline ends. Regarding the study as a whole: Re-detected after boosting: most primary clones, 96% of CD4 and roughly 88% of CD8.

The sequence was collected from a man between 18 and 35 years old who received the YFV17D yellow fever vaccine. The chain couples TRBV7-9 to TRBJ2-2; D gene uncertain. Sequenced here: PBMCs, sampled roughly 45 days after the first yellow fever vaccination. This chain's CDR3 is CASSLLDGNTGELFF. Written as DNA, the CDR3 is TGTGCCAGCAGCCTGCTGGACGGGAACACCGGGGAGCTGTTTTTT. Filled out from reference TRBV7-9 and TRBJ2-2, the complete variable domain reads DTGVSQNPRHKITKRGQNVTFRCDPISEHNRLYWYRQTLGQGPEFLTYFQNEAQLEKSRLLSDRFSAERPKGSFSTLEIQRTEQGDSAMYLCASSLLDGNTGELFFGEGSRLTVL.